The source of this T cell receptor (beta chain) is a study of shared clonotypes between healthy human individuals. To note about this clone: Its antigen is currently unknown. Given a far larger clone just one base away, this is likely a sequencing read error.

Study results and caveats: In having few donors, the study represented limited genetic and exposure-history diversity.

Assay runs were performed at deep level. Sequencing used immunoSEQ multiplex PCR; TCRdb keeps in-frame clones, though not all of them. The sample consists of 450,000 to 500,000 clones, 60% to 85% of them appearing once. Per the germline V gene, CDR1 is SGHNT and CDR2 is YYREEE (reference sequence). The CDR3 extends over 14 amino acids. Caucasian adults living in Nashville, Tennessee, provided all samples. Samples left unsorted employed some 95 million PBMCs for genomic DNA. The chain has TRBV5-4 and TRBJ2-5; no clear D gene. The J call may be wrong; the DNA end is better matched by TRBJ2-7. This TCR came from a woman aged 40 to 50 in good health. Some clones in this sample may be carry-over from other donors' samples. The sample consisted of PBMCs. CDR3 residues: CASSLGQWKSEQYF. The CDR3 DNA is TGTGCCAGCAGCTTGGGGCAATGGAAGAGCGAGCAGTACTTC.